This T cell receptor (beta chain) was identified in a study of chemoradiotherapy in HPV16-positive cancers. Study details: Candidate HPV-specific T-cell clones and common TCR motifs came from functional assays in a couple of HPV16-positive patients.

Findings of the study overall: For HPV16-positive patients, expanding HPV-responsive T cells associated with longer recurrence-free survival. Non-HPV-specific T cells did not expand in tumors during treatment, whereas candidate HPV-specific clones and E7-related motifs did.

J lost 1 base, V lost 1 base, and 2 bases had no gene match. In germline, CDR1 is SGHRS, CDR2 YFSETQ. The CDR3 sequence is 16 residues long. As to this clone: Its antigen remains unknown.

Repertoires were sampled repeatedly during chemoradiotherapy. Profiled with immunoSEQ multiplex PCR; TCRdb holds only in-frame clones, not every one. The sample carries fewer than 30,000 clones, approximately 94% recorded once. The source is a human donor with HPV-associated anogenital cancer. The biological material was taken from a patient who underwent chemoradiotherapy. This chain joins TRBV5-1 and TRBJ2-3; 11 bases line up with TRBD2. CDR3 sequence (DNA): TGCGCCAGCAGCTTGCGGGGACTAGCGGGCACAGATACGCAGTATTTT. Protein sequence: CASSLRGLAGTDTQYF.